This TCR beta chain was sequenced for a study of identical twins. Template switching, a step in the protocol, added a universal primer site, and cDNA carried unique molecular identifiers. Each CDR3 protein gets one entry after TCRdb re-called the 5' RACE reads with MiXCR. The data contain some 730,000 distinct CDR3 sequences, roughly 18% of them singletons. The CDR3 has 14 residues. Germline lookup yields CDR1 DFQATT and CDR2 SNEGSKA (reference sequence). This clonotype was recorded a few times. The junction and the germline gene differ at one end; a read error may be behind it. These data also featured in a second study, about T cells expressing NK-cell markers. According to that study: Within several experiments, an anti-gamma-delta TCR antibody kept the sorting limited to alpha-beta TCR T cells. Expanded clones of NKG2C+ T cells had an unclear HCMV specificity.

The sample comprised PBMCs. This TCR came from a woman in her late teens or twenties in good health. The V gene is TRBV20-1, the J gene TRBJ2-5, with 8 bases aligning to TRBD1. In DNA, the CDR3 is TGCAGTGCTAGAGATCTCAGGGGGCCGCAGACCCAGCACTTC. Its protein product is CSARDLRGPQTQHF.